Following are 19 T cell receptor beta chains from one sample sequenced in a study of blood T cells in healthy people across ages. Then a second PCR, running about 6 to 12 cycles, was carried out with a sample-barcoded 5' primer and a J-beta primer mix. TCRdb called the 5' RACE reads again in MiXCR, with one record for every CDR3 protein. The table lists roughly 680,000 distinct CDR3 sequences, more than 45% of them singletons. Sequenced material: blood. Receptors were obtained from a woman of 80 years or more in good health.

A word on this clonotype: One base away lies a much larger clone, so this may be a sequencing read error. The chain combines TRBV12-3 or TRBV12-4 with TRBJ2-1; 12 bases map to TRBD1. CDR3 size: 16 residues. V dropped 11 bases and J dropped 8; count of bases not matched to a gene: 16. CDR3 loop: CAGKYAGTGGGYEQFF. The CDR3 DNA reads as TGTGCCGGCAAATACGCCGGGACAGGGGGCGGTTATGAGCAGTTCTTC.

This clonotype was recorded many times. The chain carries TRBV2 and TRBJ1-6, with D perhaps matching TRBD1 (5 bases). Germline V CDR1 and CDR2: SNHLY, FYNNEI. The CDR3 is made up of 13 amino acids. V shed 7 bases and J shed 10 bases, with 14 bases lying between them. The CDR3: CASMEGWGSPLHF. The CDR3, as DNA: TGTGCCAGCATGGAGGGTTGGGGCTCACCCCTCCACTTT.

This clonotype was seen ten or more times. This chain joins TRBV20-1 and TRBJ1-5; 7 bases map to TRBD1. Per germline, CDR1 DFQATT and CDR2 SNEGSKA (reference sequence). The CDR3 has 16 amino acids. Trimming took 0 bases from V and 6 from J; bases not matched to a gene: 11. The chain's CDR3 is CSARDSGGQGVQPQHF. Here the CDR3 DNA reads TGCAGTGCTAGAGATAGCGGCGGGCAGGGGGTTCAGCCCCAGCATTTT.

The chain employs TRBV15 and TRBJ2-1; D is unclear. Trimming removed 0 bases at V and 0 bases at J, with 9 bases between. This CDR3 spans 16 amino acids. Germline values: CDR1 LNHNV, CDR2 YYDKDF (reference sequence). The CDR3 nucleotides read TGTGCCACCAGCAGAGATGCCCGGAGCTCCTACAATGAGCAGTTCTTC. The encoded protein is CATSRDARSSYNEQFF.

Here the CDR3 reads CSASRQGRSTGELFF. The CDR3 DNA follows: TGCAGTGCTAGCCGCCAGGGGAGGTCCACCGGGGAGCTGTTTTTT. The J gene is TRBJ2-2, the V gene TRBV20-1, with D possibly called TRBD1 or TRBD2 (6 bases each). The germline V gene has CDR1 DFQATT and CDR2 SNEGSKA (reference sequence). V was cut by 3 bases and J by 4 bases, with 15 bases left in between. There are 15 residues in the CDR3.

This chain links TRBV24-1 with TRBJ2-5; 7 nucleotides agree with TRBD1. With V trimmed by 3 bases and J by 4 bases, 7 bases remained unmatched. CDR3 length equals 15 residues. Germline assignment: CDR1 KGHDR and CDR2 SFDVKD. The CDR3, as DNA: TGTGCCACCAGTGATACTCAGGGGGTGGTAGAGACCCAGTACTTC. It specifies CATSDTQGVVETQYF.

The rearrangement joins TRBV20-1 to TRBJ2-1, with a possible D match to TRBD1 (5 bases). CDR1 is DFQATT and CDR2 is SNEGSKA in the germline V gene (reference sequence). The CDR3 is 15 residues long. V was cut by 4 bases and J by 8 bases, with 21 bases left in between. CDR3 loop: CSAKQPPYRLDEQFF. The DNA of the CDR3 is TGCAGTGCTAAACAGCCGCCCTACAGGCTCGATGAGCAGTTCTTC.

The chain employs TRBV7-8 and TRBJ2-1; either TRBD1 or TRBD2 may supply D (5 bases each). Trimming pared 4 bases from V and 0 bases from J, leaving 10 bases between. This CDR3 has 15 residues. Germline CDR1 SGHVS, CDR2 FQNEAQ. CDR3: CASSSGPYSYNEQFF. The CDR3 DNA sequence: TGTGCCAGCAGCTCGGGACCCTACTCCTACAATGAGCAGTTCTTC. Looking up the rest from reference TRBV7-8 and TRBJ2-1 gives the full variable domain: GAGVSQSPRYKVAKRGQDVALRCDPISGHVSLFWYQQALGQGPEFLTYFQNEAQLDKSGLPSDRFFAERPEGSVSTLKIQRTQQEDSAVYLCASSSGPYSYNEQFFGPGTRLTVL.

The chain combines TRBV4-1 with TRBJ2-3; unclear D gene. CDR1 is MGHRA and CDR2 is YSYEKL in the germline V gene. V was cut by 7 bases and J by 0 bases, with 5 bases left in between. The CDR3 is 12 amino acids. Written as DNA, the CDR3 is TGCGCCAGCACGTATAGCACAGATACGCAGTATTTT. Protein product: CASTYSTDTQYF.

For this clonotype: This may be a read error, as it is one base from a much larger clone. V gene TRBV7-3 combines with J gene TRBJ2-3; D is possibly TRBD1 (5 bases). Germline CDR1 SGHTA, CDR2 FQGTGA. The CDR3 contains 15 residues. This CDR3 is CASSQRGRSIDTQYF. The CDR3 DNA follows: TGTGCCAGCAGCCAAAGGGGCAGAAGCATAGATACGCAGTATTTT.

The sample holds one count of this clonotype. Just one base apart from a much larger clone, this may be a read error. J is TRBJ2-3 and V is TRBV18; D gene ambiguous. The germline gives CDR1 KGHSH, CDR2 LQKENI. Deletions cut 0 bases from V and 4 bases from J, with 5 bases between. CDR3 size: 13 residues. CDR3 loop: CASSPPEADTQYF. CDR3 in DNA: TGTGCCAGCTCACCACCCGAGGCAGATACGCAGTATTTT.

As to this clonotype: Being one base from a much bigger clone, this may be a read error. V usage is TRBV27 and J usage is TRBJ2-5; D may be TRBD2 (5 bases). Gene TRBJ2-7 matches the end of the DNA better, so the J call may be wrong. Germline values: CDR1 MNHEY, CDR2 SMNVEV (reference sequence). The length of the CDR3 is 16 residues. CDR3 in amino acids: CASSLSPGYPGFEQYF. The CDR3 bases are TGTGCCAGCAGTTTATCGCCGGGGTATCCTGGGTTCGAGCAGTACTTC.

The chain joins TRBV20-1 to TRBJ1-2; maybe TRBD1 (6 bases). CDR1 is DFQATT and CDR2 is SNEGSKA in the germline V gene (reference sequence). This CDR3 region has 13 residues. The germline V and J ends were trimmed by 1 base and 0 bases, with 6 bases remaining between them. The CDR3 region is CSARGTANYGYTF. CDR3 nucleotide sequence: TGCAGTGCTAGAGGGACAGCTAACTATGGCTACACCTTC.

As for this clonotype: With a much larger clone just one base away, this may be a read error. The chain has TRBV7-3 and TRBJ1-6; 9 nucleotides agree with TRBD1. The CDR3 is 13 amino acids. J lost 9 bases, V lost 8 bases, and 5 bases had no gene match. Looked up from germline, CDR1 is SGHTA and CDR2 is FQGTGA. In nucleotides, the CDR3 is TGTGCCAGCGGGGACAGGGCCCTTTCACCCCTCCACTTT. This encodes CASGDRALSPLHF.

The chain couples TRBV4-2 to TRBJ2-7; 16 bases are a match to TRBD2. Germline V lookup: CDR1 LGHNA, CDR2 YNFKEQ. With 4 bases clipped from V and 7 bases from J, the junction kept 13 bases outside the gene matches. CDR3 length: 18 residues. The CDR3 spells CASSRGLAGGLSDNEQYF. The CDR3 DNA reads as TGTGCCAGCAGCCGGGGACTAGCGGGGGGGCTAAGTGACAATGAGCAGTACTTC.

The V gene is TRBV20-1, the J gene TRBJ2-2, with unresolved D. Between the trimmed V and J ends, which lost 0 bases and 3 bases, there was a span of 5 bases. Germline V gene data show CDR1 as DFQATT and CDR2 as SNEGSKA (reference sequence). The CDR3 is 13 amino acids. CDR3: CSARDRHTGELFF. CDR3 DNA sequence: TGCAGTGCTAGAGACAGACACACCGGGGAGCTGTTTTTT.

The rearrangement uses TRBV7-9 and TRBJ1-4; D unresolved. The CDR3 runs to 15 residues. The germline gives CDR1 SEHNR, CDR2 FQNEAQ (reference sequence). V lost 1 base to trimming and J lost 4 bases, with 10 bases between them. The CDR3 DNA reads as TGTGCCAGCAGCTTAGGCGGCCGGTTTAATGAAAAACTGTTTTTT. Protein sequence: CASSLGGRFNEKLFF.

This chain uses TRBV18 with TRBJ2-1; the D is unclear. The germline V and J ends were trimmed by 4 bases and 5 bases, with 15 bases remaining between them. Germline loops: CDR1 KGHSH, CDR2 LQKENI. The CDR3 runs to 15 residues. In DNA form, the CDR3 reads TGTGCCAGCTCACAAAGGCCCATCGATAACAATGAGCAGTTCTTC. It codes for CASSQRPIDNNEQFF.

This clonotype was seen a single time. This chain joins TRBV11-2 and TRBJ2-7; no reliable D call. This CDR3 region has 14 residues. Per the germline V gene, CDR1 is SGHAT and CDR2 is FQNNGV. Deletions cut 0 bases from V and 1 base from J, with 7 bases between. The CDR3 region has the DNA TGTGCCAGCAGCTTAGATCAACGGTCCTACGAGCAGTACTTC. Translated: CASSLDQRSYEQYF.